This TCR beta chain appears in the sequencing data of a study of blood T cell repertoires in COVID-19. Looking at the study overall: Researchers got acute and convalescent COVID-19 samples from the United States, Italy and Spain. The analysed material was cDNA or gDNA that came from T cells, B-cell-depleted T cells, or PBMCs.

Assay: immunoSEQ multiplex PCR; the TCRdb copy retains only in-frame clones and omits some. The profile shows some 300,000 clones, approximately 85% of them singletons. Allocation to cohorts depended on clinical history reported by the participants. This CDR3 spans 18 amino acids. V lost 0 bases to trimming and J lost 2 bases; unmatched junction nucleotides: 9. Germline CDR1 is SGHRS and CDR2 is YFSETQ. Sequenced input: PBMCs or T cells enriched from blood (not recorded which). This sequence originates from a woman aged 25 to 39 who had recovered from COVID-19. The J gene is TRBJ1-3, the V gene TRBV5-1; 9 nucleotides line up with TRBD1. CDR3 loop: CASSLAGTGQGTGNTIYF. DNA of the CDR3: TGCGCCAGCAGCTTGGCCGGGACGGGACAGGGAACTGGAAACACCATATATTTT.